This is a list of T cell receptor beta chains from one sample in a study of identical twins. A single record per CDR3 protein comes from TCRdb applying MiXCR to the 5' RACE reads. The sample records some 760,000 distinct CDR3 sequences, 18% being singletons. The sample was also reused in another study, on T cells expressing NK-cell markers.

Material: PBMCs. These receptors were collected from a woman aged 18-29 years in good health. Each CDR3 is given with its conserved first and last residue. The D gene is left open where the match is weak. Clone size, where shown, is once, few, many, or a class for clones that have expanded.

cdr3_nt: TGTGCCAGCCGGTCCGCGGGGAACACTGAAGCTTTCTTT
cdr3_aa: CASRSAGNTEAFF
v_call: TRBV7-9
d_call: .
clone_size: few
j_call: TRBJ1-1

cdr3_nt: TGTGCCAGCAGTTGGGGACTAGCCACAAAAAATGAGCAGTTCTTC
cdr3_aa: CASSWGLATKNEQFF
v_call: TRBV6-2/TRBV6-3
d_call: TRBD2
clone_size: .
j_call: TRBJ2-1

cdr3_nt: TGTGCCAGCAGCCAAGATCGGGAGACCCAGTACTTC
cdr3_aa: CASSQDRETQYF
v_call: TRBV4-2
d_call: .
clone_size: many
j_call: TRBJ2-5

cdr3_nt: TGTGCCAGCAGCTTGTCCGGGACTAGCGGGTCCTACGAGCAGTACTTC
cdr3_aa: CASSLSGTSGSYEQYF
v_call: TRBV5-5
d_call: TRBD2
clone_size: .
j_call: TRBJ2-7

cdr3_nt: TGTGCCAGCAGTGTGACAGGGGAAATTCAGCCCCAGCATTTT
cdr3_aa: CASSVTGEIQPQHF
v_call: TRBV12-3/TRBV12-4
d_call: TRBD1
clone_size: few
j_call: TRBJ1-5

cdr3_nt: TGCGCCAGCAGCCCAGACCTGGGACAGCCAAATCACTACGAGCAGTACTTC
cdr3_aa: CASSPDLGQPNHYEQYF
v_call: TRBV5-1
d_call: TRBD1
clone_size: few
j_call: TRBJ2-7

cdr3_nt: TGTGCCAGCAGTTCAAGATTCCTGAACACTGAAGCTTTCTTT
cdr3_aa: CASSSRFLNTEAFF
v_call: TRBV6-5
d_call: .
clone_size: .
j_call: TRBJ1-1

cdr3_nt: TGTGCCAGCAGCTTAATGGCTCAAGAGACCCAGTACTTC
cdr3_aa: CASSLMAQETQYF
v_call: TRBV7-8
d_call: .
clone_size: .
j_call: TRBJ2-5

cdr3_nt: TGTGCCAGCAGTCAGGCCGGGATCGCAAATTACGAGCAGTACTTC
cdr3_aa: CASSQAGIANYEQYF
v_call: TRBV12-3/TRBV12-4
d_call: .
clone_size: .
j_call: TRBJ2-7

cdr3_nt: TGTGCCAGCAGCTACCCAACGAACCAAGAGACCCAGTACTTC
cdr3_aa: CASSYPTNQETQYF
v_call: TRBV6-5
d_call: .
clone_size: few
j_call: TRBJ2-5

cdr3_nt: TGCGCCAGCAGCTTTACGGACGGGAGATACGAGCAGTACTTC
cdr3_aa: CASSFTDGRYEQYF
v_call: TRBV5-1
d_call: .
clone_size: few
j_call: TRBJ2-7

cdr3_nt: TGCAGCGTCCAAGGGGGGAGAAGCGTAGATGAGCAGTTCTTC
cdr3_aa: CSVQGGRSVDEQFF
v_call: TRBV29-1
d_call: .
clone_size: few
j_call: TRBJ2-1

cdr3_nt: TGCGCCAGCAGCCAACTGGACGGCTACGAGCAGTACTTC
cdr3_aa: CASSQLDGYEQYF
v_call: TRBV4-1
d_call: .
clone_size: .
j_call: TRBJ2-7

cdr3_nt: TGTGCCAGCAGCTTACAGCCAGGATATGGCTACACCTTC
cdr3_aa: CASSLQPGYGYTF
v_call: TRBV7-9
d_call: .
clone_size: .
j_call: TRBJ1-2

cdr3_nt: TGCGCCAGCAGCTTGCCGGGACTAGCGGGAAACACCGGGGAGCTGTTTTTT
cdr3_aa: CASSLPGLAGNTGELFF
v_call: TRBV5-1
d_call: TRBD2
clone_size: few
j_call: TRBJ2-2

cdr3_nt: TGTGCCAGCAGCTTAGCCGGACAGGGGTGGGCTGAGCAGTTCTTC
cdr3_aa: CASSLAGQGWAEQFF
v_call: TRBV7-9
d_call: TRBD1
clone_size: .
j_call: TRBJ2-1

cdr3_nt: TGCAGTGCCGCCGGAGTTCGGGGTACGCAGTATTTT
cdr3_aa: CSAAGVRGTQYF
v_call: TRBV20-1
d_call: .
clone_size: few
j_call: TRBJ2-3

cdr3_nt: TGTGCCAGCAGTTACAACCCCCGCGGGGGGGCTTTTAGCCGCGAGCAGTTCTTC
cdr3_aa: CASSYNPRGGAFSREQFF
v_call: TRBV6-5
d_call: TRBD2
clone_size: few
j_call: TRBJ2-1

cdr3_nt: TGTGCCAGCAGCTTAACCGGAGTAGCCTGGACAGATACGCAGTATTTT
cdr3_aa: CASSLTGVAWTDTQYF
v_call: TRBV7-3
d_call: .
clone_size: .
j_call: TRBJ2-3

cdr3_nt: TGTGCCAGCAGCGCAAATAGTGGCGCGTTAAATCAGCCCCAGCATTTT
cdr3_aa: CASSANSGALNQPQHF
v_call: TRBV7-8
d_call: .
clone_size: .
j_call: TRBJ1-5

cdr3_nt: TGCAGTGCTAGAACCGAACGTGGTCTCGGGAGCGGAGATACGCAGTATTTT
cdr3_aa: CSARTERGLGSGDTQYF
v_call: TRBV20-1
d_call: .
clone_size: few
j_call: TRBJ2-3

cdr3_nt: TGCGCCAGCAGCTCCCCCTTCCTGGGTGATACGCAGTATTTT
cdr3_aa: CASSSPFLGDTQYF
v_call: TRBV5-1
d_call: .
clone_size: .
j_call: TRBJ2-3

cdr3_nt: TGTGCCAGCAGTTACTCGACTAGCGGATTCACCGGGGAGCTGTTTTTT
cdr3_aa: CASSYSTSGFTGELFF
v_call: TRBV6-2/TRBV6-3
d_call: TRBD2
clone_size: few
j_call: TRBJ2-2

cdr3_nt: TGTGCCAGCTCACCTATTCCCCTAACAGGGCTCTTCACCGGAGATACGCAGTATTTT
cdr3_aa: CASSPIPLTGLFTGDTQYF
v_call: TRBV18
d_call: .
clone_size: .
j_call: TRBJ2-3

cdr3_nt: TGTGCCATCAGTGAGTCATACGACAGCCCGAACACCGGGGAGCTGTTTTTT
cdr3_aa: CAISESYDSPNTGELFF
v_call: TRBV10-3
d_call: .
clone_size: few
j_call: TRBJ2-2

cdr3_nt: TGTGCCAGCAACGACGGAGGGAATGGCTACACCTTC
cdr3_aa: CASNDGGNGYTF
v_call: TRBV12-3/TRBV12-4
d_call: .
clone_size: many
j_call: TRBJ1-2

cdr3_nt: TGTGCCAGCAGTGAATACTTCGAGCAGTACTTC
cdr3_aa: CASSEYFEQYF
v_call: TRBV25-1
d_call: .
clone_size: few
j_call: TRBJ2-7

cdr3_nt: TGCGCCAGCAGCCAAGGGACAGGGGTTTTGAACACTGAAGCTTTCTTT
cdr3_aa: CASSQGTGVLNTEAFF
v_call: TRBV4-3
d_call: TRBD1
clone_size: .
j_call: TRBJ1-1

cdr3_nt: TGTGCCAGCAGCTCAGGGGGGAGCAGGGAGCAGTTCTTC
cdr3_aa: CASSSGGSREQFF
v_call: TRBV7-9
d_call: .
clone_size: .
j_call: TRBJ2-1

cdr3_nt: TGCAGTGTTCTGGGGGGAAATGAAGAGACCCAGTACTTC
cdr3_aa: CSVLGGNEETQYF
v_call: TRBV20-1
d_call: .
clone_size: .
j_call: TRBJ2-5

cdr3_nt: TGCAGTGCTAGAGATAGCGGGATTTTCAATGAGCAGTTCTTC
cdr3_aa: CSARDSGIFNEQFF
v_call: TRBV20-1
d_call: TRBD2
clone_size: .
j_call: TRBJ2-1

cdr3_nt: TGTGCCAGCAGTCCTACTAGCGGGAGGGGAACCTACGAGCAGTACTTC
cdr3_aa: CASSPTSGRGTYEQYF
v_call: TRBV27
d_call: TRBD2
clone_size: .
j_call: TRBJ2-7

cdr3_nt: TGTGCCAGCAGCCAAGGAGGGGGCTACGGACAGGGGACCTTCTACGAGCAGTACTTC
cdr3_aa: CASSQGGGYGQGTFYEQYF
v_call: TRBV3-1
d_call: TRBD1
clone_size: .
j_call: TRBJ2-7

cdr3_nt: TGCGCCAGCAGCCAAGTAACGTTGGCGGGGAGCTCTGGGGCCAACGTCCTGACTTTC
cdr3_aa: CASSQVTLAGSSGANVLTF
v_call: TRBV4-1
d_call: .
clone_size: few
j_call: TRBJ2-6

cdr3_nt: TGTGCCAGCTCACTTCTCGTCTGGGACACTGAAGCTTTCTTT
cdr3_aa: CASSLLVWDTEAFF
v_call: TRBV18
d_call: .
clone_size: .
j_call: TRBJ1-1

cdr3_nt: TGTGCCAGCAGTAGGGTCTTCGGCTCCTACAATGAGCAGTTCTTC
cdr3_aa: CASSRVFGSYNEQFF
v_call: TRBV12-3/TRBV12-4
d_call: .
clone_size: many
j_call: TRBJ2-1

cdr3_nt: TGCGCCAGCAGCCAACTTAGCGGGAGGGCGGATGAGCAGTTCTTC
cdr3_aa: CASSQLSGRADEQFF
v_call: TRBV4-3
d_call: TRBD2
clone_size: few
j_call: TRBJ2-1

cdr3_nt: TGTGCCAGCAGTCCCGGGGCAGGGAATAATTCACCCCTCCACTTT
cdr3_aa: CASSPGAGNNSPLHF
v_call: TRBV12-3/TRBV12-4
d_call: .
clone_size: few
j_call: TRBJ1-6

cdr3_nt: TGCAGTGCTAGAGATCCCACAGGGACTGGGGCCAACGTCCTGACTTTC
cdr3_aa: CSARDPTGTGANVLTF
v_call: TRBV20-1
d_call: .
clone_size: .
j_call: TRBJ2-6

cdr3_nt: TGTGCCAGCAGTTTAGTGGGGGGGGTCAATGAGCAGTTCTTC
cdr3_aa: CASSLVGGVNEQFF
v_call: TRBV12-3/TRBV12-4
d_call: TRBD2
clone_size: few
j_call: TRBJ2-1

cdr3_nt: TGTGCCAGCAGGGGATACATCGGGAGGACCGGGGAGCTGTTTTTT
cdr3_aa: CASRGYIGRTGELFF
v_call: TRBV12-3/TRBV12-4
d_call: TRBD2
clone_size: .
j_call: TRBJ2-2

cdr3_nt: TGTGCCAGCAGCTTAATCGGCGGGACGGGCTACAATGAGCAGTTCTTC
cdr3_aa: CASSLIGGTGYNEQFF
v_call: TRBV7-6
d_call: .
clone_size: few
j_call: TRBJ2-1

cdr3_nt: TGTGCCAGCAGCTTACAGACGGATTCACCCCTCCACTTT
cdr3_aa: CASSLQTDSPLHF
v_call: TRBV7-3
d_call: .
clone_size: few
j_call: TRBJ1-6

cdr3_nt: TGTGCCACCCCCGCCGGGCTAGCGGCAACCTACAATGAGCAGTTCTTC
cdr3_aa: CATPAGLAATYNEQFF
v_call: TRBV24-1
d_call: TRBD2
clone_size: .
j_call: TRBJ2-1

cdr3_nt: TGCGCCAGCAGCCAACGGACTAATAGATACTCCTACAATGAGCAGTTCTTC
cdr3_aa: CASSQRTNRYSYNEQFF
v_call: TRBV4-3
d_call: .
clone_size: .
j_call: TRBJ2-1

cdr3_nt: TGCAGTACAGGGGACGGGAGCAATCAGCCCCAGCATTTT
cdr3_aa: CSTGDGSNQPQHF
v_call: TRBV20-1
d_call: TRBD1
clone_size: few
j_call: TRBJ1-5

cdr3_nt: TGCAGTGCTCACCCCGGGACAGGGCGCACCGGGGAGCTGTTTTTT
cdr3_aa: CSAHPGTGRTGELFF
v_call: TRBV20-1
d_call: TRBD1
clone_size: .
j_call: TRBJ2-2

cdr3_nt: TGTGCCAGCAGCCGCCGGGACTACGAGCAGTACTTC
cdr3_aa: CASSRRDYEQYF
v_call: TRBV6-2/TRBV6-3
d_call: .
clone_size: many
j_call: TRBJ2-7

cdr3_nt: TGCGCCAGCAGCCAAGACGAAAGCGGGTACCCTGGGGAGCTGTTTTTT
cdr3_aa: CASSQDESGYPGELFF
v_call: TRBV4-3
d_call: .
clone_size: few
j_call: TRBJ2-2

cdr3_nt: TGCGCCAGCAGTGGGACTAGCGGGGGGGGTCGACATGAGCAGTTCTTC
cdr3_aa: CASSGTSGGGRHEQFF
v_call: TRBV5-1
d_call: TRBD2
clone_size: .
j_call: TRBJ2-1

cdr3_nt: TGTGCCAGCAATAAGGGACAAGGGGGCCACGAGCAGTACTTC
cdr3_aa: CASNKGQGGHEQYF
v_call: TRBV2
d_call: TRBD1
clone_size: many
j_call: TRBJ2-7